The entry below describes one T cell receptor beta chain. Its specificity is unknown. Sequencing of each sample assayed around 10^5 TCR templates. Using immunoSEQ multiplex PCR, the repertoire was profiled, and TCRdb retains in-frame clones only, with some absent. Of about 100,000 clones in the sample, over 90% were seen once. CDR1 and CDR2 from the germline V gene are GTSNPN and SVGIG (reference sequence). V dropped 1 base and J dropped 8 bases, with 8 bases sitting between them. The CDR3 sequence is 12 residues long. This specimen comes from a study of siplizumab effects on memory and regulatory T cells. Overall study results and limits: Roughly 75-95% of proliferating CD4+ or CD8+ clones lacked an assignable naive or memory phenotype. Mean Treg-derived proportions of mappable alloreactive CD4+ clones were approximately 69% for siplizumab and roughly 30% for controls.

This TCR was recovered from a human donor in good health. J is TRBJ2-2 and V is TRBV30; unclear D gene. The sample comprised non-Treg CD4+ T cells sorted from blood. The CDR3 here is CAWSEGQGELFF. DNA of the CDR3: TGTGCCTGGAGTGAAGGGCAAGGGGAGCTGTTTTTT.